A single T cell receptor (beta chain) is shown here with its context. The source of the sample is a study of blood T cell repertoires in COVID-19. Profiled with immunoSEQ multiplex PCR; TCRdb holds only in-frame clones, not every one. The sample includes more than 85,000 clones, about 85% of them seen just once. The TCR comes from a human donor in a cohort sampled during active COVID-19. The sample was peripheral blood.

CDR3: CSAKRGFYEQYF. The CDR3 nucleotides are TGCAGCGCCAAGCGGGGCTTCTACGAGCAGTACTTC. V is TRBV29-1 and J is TRBJ2-7; 7 bases are shared with TRBD2. The CDR3 loop spans 12 amino acids. CDR1 is SQVTM, CDR2 ANQGSEA, per germline. V lost 7 bases, J lost 3 bases, and 6 bases stayed unmatched.